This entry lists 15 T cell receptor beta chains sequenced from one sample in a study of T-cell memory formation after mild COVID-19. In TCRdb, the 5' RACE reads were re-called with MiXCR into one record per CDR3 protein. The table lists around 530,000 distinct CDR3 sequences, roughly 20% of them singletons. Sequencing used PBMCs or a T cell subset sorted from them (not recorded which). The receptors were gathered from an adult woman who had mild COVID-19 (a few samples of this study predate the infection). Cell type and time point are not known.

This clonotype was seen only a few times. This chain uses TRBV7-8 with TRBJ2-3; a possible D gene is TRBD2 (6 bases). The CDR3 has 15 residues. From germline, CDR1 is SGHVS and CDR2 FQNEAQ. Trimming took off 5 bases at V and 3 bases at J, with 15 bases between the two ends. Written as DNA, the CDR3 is TGTGCCAGCAGCCTCCGACTAGAAGGGACAGATACGCAGTATTTT. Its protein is CASSLRLEGTDTQYF. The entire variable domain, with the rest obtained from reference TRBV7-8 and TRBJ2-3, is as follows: GAGVSQSPRYKVAKRGQDVALRCDPISGHVSLFWYQQALGQGPEFLTYFQNEAQLDKSGLPSDRFFAERPEGSVSTLKIQRTQQEDSAVYLCASSLRLEGTDTQYFGPGTRLTVL.

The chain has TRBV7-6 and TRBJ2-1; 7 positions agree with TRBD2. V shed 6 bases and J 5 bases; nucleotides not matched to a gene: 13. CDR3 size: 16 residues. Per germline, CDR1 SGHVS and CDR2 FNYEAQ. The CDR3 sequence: CASSPAVLAGDNEQFF. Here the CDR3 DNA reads TGTGCCAGCAGTCCCGCGGTATTAGCGGGCGACAATGAGCAGTTCTTC.

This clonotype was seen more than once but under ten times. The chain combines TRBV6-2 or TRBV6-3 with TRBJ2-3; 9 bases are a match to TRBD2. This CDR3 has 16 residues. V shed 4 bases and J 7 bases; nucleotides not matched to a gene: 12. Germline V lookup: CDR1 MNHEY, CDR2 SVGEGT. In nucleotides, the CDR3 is TGTGCCAGCAGTTCGAATTTAGCGGGAGCGGGATATACGCAGTATTTT. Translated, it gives CASSSNLAGAGYTQYF.

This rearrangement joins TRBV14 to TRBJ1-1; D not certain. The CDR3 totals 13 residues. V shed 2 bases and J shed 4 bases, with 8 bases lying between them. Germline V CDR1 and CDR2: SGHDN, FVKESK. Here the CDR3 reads CASSQFRRTEAFF. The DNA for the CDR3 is TGTGCCAGCAGCCAATTCCGCCGCACTGAAGCTTTCTTT. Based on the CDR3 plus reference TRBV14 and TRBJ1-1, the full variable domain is EAGVTQFPSHSVIEKGQTVTLRCDPISGHDNLYWYRRVMGKEIKFLLHFVKESKQDESGMPNNRFLAERTGGTYSTLKVQPAELEDSGVYFCASSQFRRTEAFFGQGTRLTVV.

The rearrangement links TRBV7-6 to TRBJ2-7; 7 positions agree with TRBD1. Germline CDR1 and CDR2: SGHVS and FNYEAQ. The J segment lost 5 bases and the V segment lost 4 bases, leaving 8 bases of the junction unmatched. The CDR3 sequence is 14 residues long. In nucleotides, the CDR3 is TGTGCCAGCAGCTACTTCTCGACAGGGAACGAGCAGTACTTC. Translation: CASSYFSTGNEQYF. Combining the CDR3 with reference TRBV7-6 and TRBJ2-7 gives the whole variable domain GAGVSQSPRYKVTKRGQDVALRCDPISGHVSLYWYRQALGQGPEFLTYFNYEAQQDKSGLPNDRFSAERPEGSISTLTIQRTEQRDSAMYRCASSYFSTGNEQYFGPGTRLTVT.

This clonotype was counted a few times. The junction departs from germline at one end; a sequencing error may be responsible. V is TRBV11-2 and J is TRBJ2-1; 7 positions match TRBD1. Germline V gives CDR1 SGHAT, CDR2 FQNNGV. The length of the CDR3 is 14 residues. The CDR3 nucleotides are TGTGCCAGCAGCTTAGATCCCCAGACAGGGCCTCGTTCCTTC. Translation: CASSLDPQTGPRSF.

CDR3 residues: CASSQAFPGNYGYTF. In nucleotides, the CDR3 is TGCGCCAGCAGCCAGGCATTCCCCGGGAACTATGGCTACACCTTC. The V and J genes are TRBV4-3 and TRBJ1-2; unclear D gene. CDR1 and CDR2 from the germline V gene are LGHNA and YSLEER. The CDR3 has 15 residues. Trimming cost V 3 bases and J 2 bases, with 13 bases left between them.

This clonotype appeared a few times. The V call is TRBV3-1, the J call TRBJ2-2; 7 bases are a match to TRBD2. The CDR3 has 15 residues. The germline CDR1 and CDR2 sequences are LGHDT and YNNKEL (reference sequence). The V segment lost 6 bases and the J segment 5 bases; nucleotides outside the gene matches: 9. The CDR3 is CASSTGGLGTGELFF. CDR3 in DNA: TGTGCCAGCAGTACCGGGGGGTTAGGGACCGGGGAGCTGTTTTTT.

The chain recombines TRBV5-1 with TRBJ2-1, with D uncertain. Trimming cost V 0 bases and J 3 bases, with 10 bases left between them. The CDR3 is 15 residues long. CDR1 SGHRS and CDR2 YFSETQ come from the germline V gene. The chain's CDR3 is CASSLDPGVYNEQFF. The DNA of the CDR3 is TGCGCCAGCAGCTTGGATCCGGGCGTCTACAATGAGCAGTTCTTC.

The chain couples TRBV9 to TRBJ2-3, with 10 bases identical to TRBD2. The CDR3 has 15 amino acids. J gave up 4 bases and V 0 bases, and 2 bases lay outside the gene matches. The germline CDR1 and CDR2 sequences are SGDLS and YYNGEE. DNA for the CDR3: TGTGCCAGCAGCGTAGAGCTAGCGGGAGCAGATACGCAGTATTTT. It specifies CASSVELAGADTQYF.

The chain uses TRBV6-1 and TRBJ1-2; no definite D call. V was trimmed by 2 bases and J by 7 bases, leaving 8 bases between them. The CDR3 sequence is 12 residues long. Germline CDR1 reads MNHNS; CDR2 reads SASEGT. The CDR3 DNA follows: TGTGCCAGCAGTGAAAACGAGGCTGGCTACACCTTC. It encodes CASSENEAGYTF.

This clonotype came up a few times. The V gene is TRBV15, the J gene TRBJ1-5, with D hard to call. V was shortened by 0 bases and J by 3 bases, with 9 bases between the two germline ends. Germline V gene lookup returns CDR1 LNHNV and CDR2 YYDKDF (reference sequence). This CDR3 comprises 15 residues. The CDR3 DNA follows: TGTGCCACCAGCAGAGATGGTCAGAACAATCAGCCCCAGCATTTT. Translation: CATSRDGQNNQPQHF. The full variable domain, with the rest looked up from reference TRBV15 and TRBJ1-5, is DAMVIQNPRYQVTQFGKPVTLSCSQTLNHNVMYWYQQKSSQAPKLLFHYYDKDFNNEADTPDNFQSRRPNTSFCFLDIRSPGLGDTAMYLCATSRDGQNNQPQHFGDGTRLSIL.

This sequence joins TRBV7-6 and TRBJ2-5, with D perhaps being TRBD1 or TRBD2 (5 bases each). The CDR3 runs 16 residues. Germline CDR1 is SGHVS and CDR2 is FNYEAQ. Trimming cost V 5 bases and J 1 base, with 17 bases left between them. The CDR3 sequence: CASSPGTRQIQETQYF. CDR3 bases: TGTGCCAGCAGCCCCGGGACCAGGCAAATCCAAGAGACCCAGTACTTC.

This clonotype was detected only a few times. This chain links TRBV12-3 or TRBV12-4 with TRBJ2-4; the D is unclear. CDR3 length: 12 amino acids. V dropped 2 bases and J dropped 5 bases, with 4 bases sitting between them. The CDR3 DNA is TGTGCCAGCAGTTTACGGGAAAACATTCAGTACTTC. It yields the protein CASSLRENIQYF.

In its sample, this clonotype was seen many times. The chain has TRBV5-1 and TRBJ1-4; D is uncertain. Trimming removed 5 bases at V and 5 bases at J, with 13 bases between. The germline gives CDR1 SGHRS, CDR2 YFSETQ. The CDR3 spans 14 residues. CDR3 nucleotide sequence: TGCGCCAGCAGTCTCGGCGCGGTGAATGAAAAACTGTTTTTT. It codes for CASSLGAVNEKLFF.